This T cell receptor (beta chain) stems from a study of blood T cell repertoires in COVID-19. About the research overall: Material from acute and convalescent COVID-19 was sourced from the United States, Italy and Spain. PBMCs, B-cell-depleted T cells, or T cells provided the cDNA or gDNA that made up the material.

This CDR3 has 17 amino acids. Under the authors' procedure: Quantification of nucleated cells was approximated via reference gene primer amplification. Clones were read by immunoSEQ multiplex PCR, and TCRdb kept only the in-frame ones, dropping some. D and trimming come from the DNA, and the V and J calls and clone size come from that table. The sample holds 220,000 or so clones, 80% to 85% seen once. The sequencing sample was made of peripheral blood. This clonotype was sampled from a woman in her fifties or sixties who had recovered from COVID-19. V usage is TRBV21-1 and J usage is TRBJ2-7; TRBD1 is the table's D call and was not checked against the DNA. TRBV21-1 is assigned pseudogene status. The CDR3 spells CASSKEGPGQSSYEQYF. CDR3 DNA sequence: TGTGCCAGCAGCAAAGAAGGGCCGGGACAGAGCTCCTACGAGCAGTACTTC.